A single sample gave rise to the 29 T cell receptor beta chains below, sequenced in a study of blood T cell repertoires in COVID-19. Profiling relied on immunoSEQ multiplex PCR, and the TCRdb table lists in-frame clones only, not all of them. This repertoire shows 250,000 to 300,000 clones, approximately 90% found once; its top ten account for around 15%. Input material: PBMCs or T cells enriched from blood (not recorded which). The receptor set was obtained from a man aged 18 to 30 who had recovered from COVID-19.

The V gene is TRBV27, the J gene TRBJ2-1, with D possibly TRBD2 on 5 matching bases. Germline-derived CDR1 and CDR2 are MNHEY and SMNVEV (reference sequence). V lost 2 bases and J 9 bases, leaving 17 bases between the germline ends. This CDR3 region has 15 residues. The CDR3 spells CASSLLTVRRGEQFF. The CDR3 DNA reads TGTGCCAGCAGTTTACTTACAGTCCGTCGGGGTGAGCAGTTCTTC.

This chain links TRBV14 with TRBJ2-1; 10 nucleotides match TRBD2. After removal of 1 base from V and 8 bases from J, the junction contained 8 bases not matched to a gene. Germline loops: CDR1 SGHDN, CDR2 FVKESK. CDR3 length equals 16 residues. The CDR3 sequence is CASSQVPSGSADEQFF. The CDR3, as DNA: TGTGCCAGCAGCCAAGTTCCTAGCGGGAGTGCGGATGAGCAGTTCTTC.

The chain combines TRBV3-1 (or the pseudogene TRBV3-2) with TRBJ1-2; D unclear. Germline-derived CDR1 and CDR2 are LGHDT and YNNKEL (reference sequence). The CDR3 contains 12 residues. The ends were cut back, 7 bases at V and 2 bases at J, with 8 bases in the middle. The CDR3 region is CASNTRNYGYTF. CDR3 DNA sequence: TGTGCCAGCAATACCAGGAACTATGGCTACACCTTC.

The rearrangement joins TRBV10-1 to TRBJ2-1; 9 bases line up with TRBD2. J was trimmed by 8 bases and V by 0 bases; bases with no gene match: 8. Germline lookup yields CDR1 WNHNN and CDR2 SYGVQD (reference sequence). The CDR3 is made up of 16 amino acids. The DNA for the CDR3 is TGCGCCAGCAGTGAGTCTCGAGTAGCGGGAGTGGATGAGCAGTTCTTC. Its protein product is CASSESRVAGVDEQFF.

This rearrangement joins TRBV27 to TRBJ1-2; D is possibly TRBD1 (6 bases). V lost 5 bases to trimming and J lost 4 bases, with 20 bases between them. Germline loops: CDR1 MNHEY, CDR2 SMNVEV (reference sequence). CDR3 size: 16 residues. CDR3 nucleotides: TGTGCCAGCAGTCCAGGCCCCGACAGGTTATCCTATGGCTACACCTTC. This translates into CASSPGPDRLSYGYTF.

V gene TRBV5-1 combines with J gene TRBJ1-1, with D uncertain. Germline V lookup: CDR1 SGHRS, CDR2 YFSETQ. This CDR3 is built from 14 residues. V gave up 5 bases and J gave up 5 bases, with 16 bases separating them. CDR3 DNA sequence: TGCGCCAGCAGGATGCGTAGCGGGATTACTGAAGCTTTCTTT. The encoded protein is CASRMRSGITEAFF.

The rearrangement joins TRBV2 to TRBJ1-4, with D tentatively TRBD1 (5 bases). The CDR3 consists of 13 residues. Germline V lookup: CDR1 SNHLY, CDR2 FYNNEI. Trimming left V 8 bases short and J 7 bases short, with 14 bases between. CDR3 nucleotide sequence: TGTGCCAGCTGGGGCCCCAAGGGTGAAAAACTGTTTTTT. Its translation: CASWGPKGEKLFF.

The chain combines TRBV5-4 with TRBJ1-1; tentative D call: TRBD1 (6 bases). Trimming took off 5 bases at V and 7 bases at J, with 18 bases between the two ends. Germline lookup yields CDR1 SGHNT and CDR2 YYREEE (reference sequence). The CDR3 totals 14 residues. The CDR3 DNA reads TGTGCCAGCAGTAACAGGGCCCTGGGGCGTGAAGCTTTCTTT. Translation gives CASSNRALGREAFF.

The rearrangement links TRBV18 to TRBJ2-3, with a weak D call TRBD2 (5 bases). V was pared by 2 bases and J by 4 bases, with 13 bases between. Germline assignment: CDR1 KGHSH and CDR2 LQKENI. This CDR3 has 15 residues. Here the CDR3 DNA reads TGTGCCAGCTCACCAAGGAGCACGGGATCAGATACGCAGTATTTT. Encoded protein: CASSPRSTGSDTQYF. Full variable domain (missing parts from reference TRBV18 and TRBJ2-3): NAGVMQNPRHLVRRRGQEARLRCSPMKGHSHVYWYRQLPEEGLKFMVYLQKENIIDESGMPKERFSAEFPKEGPSILRIQQVVRGDSAAYFCASSPRSTGSDTQYFGPGTRLTVL.

This chain joins TRBV10-1 and TRBJ1-1; a weak D match, TRBD1 (5 bases). The CDR3 is 14 residues long. Per germline, CDR1 WNHNN and CDR2 SYGVQD (reference sequence). The V end was cut by 3 bases, the J end by 4 bases, with 12 bases between. CDR3 protein: CASSDAGLGTEAFF. For the CDR3, the DNA is TGCGCCAGCAGTGATGCAGGGCTAGGCACTGAAGCTTTCTTT.

The V and J genes are TRBV3-1 (or the pseudogene TRBV3-2) and TRBJ1-3, with a weak D call TRBD1 (5 bases). Germline V lookup: CDR1 LGHDT, CDR2 YNNKEL (reference sequence). The CDR3 consists of 14 residues. V lost 4 bases, J lost 4 bases, and 11 bases lay in between. CDR3 in DNA: TGTGCCAGCAGCCGGGGGGAAGGGGGAAACACCATATATTTT. Translating gives CASSRGEGGNTIYF.

This clone has only a few counts. This chain links TRBV4-1 with TRBJ1-2, with D tentatively TRBD1 (5 bases). Per germline, CDR1 MGHRA and CDR2 YSYEKL. This CDR3 region has 14 residues. The V end lost 0 bases, the J end lost 3 bases, and 8 bases lay between the germline ends. The CDR3 nucleotides read TGCGCCAGCAGCCAAGATAGGGGTTACTATGGCTACACCTTC. Translation gives CASSQDRGYYGYTF.

The J gene is TRBJ2-1, the V gene TRBV3-1 (or the pseudogene TRBV3-2); D perhaps matches TRBD2 (6 bases). The CDR3 loop spans 16 amino acids. Germline V lookup: CDR1 LGHDT, CDR2 YNNKEL (reference sequence). V lost 5 bases, J lost 7 bases, and 21 bases lay in between. The CDR3 sequence is CASSYPEGGGLNEQFF. In DNA, the CDR3 is TGTGCCAGCAGCTACCCGGAGGGAGGCGGCTTAAATGAGCAGTTCTTC.

This chain uses TRBV2 with TRBJ2-1; 14 bases are a match to TRBD2. V lost 4 bases to trimming and J lost 3 bases; unmatched junction nucleotides: 17. This CDR3 is 21 amino acids long. Germline V lookup: CDR1 SNHLY, CDR2 FYNNEI. The chain's CDR3 is CASSVWIRGGGLAGDYNEQFF. In nucleotides, the CDR3 is TGTGCCAGCAGTGTGTGGATTCGGGGAGGGGGACTAGCGGGAGACTACAATGAGCAGTTCTTC.

The J gene is TRBJ2-3, the V gene TRBV7-9; 8 bases line up with TRBD1. CDR1 is SEHNR and CDR2 is FQNEAQ in the germline V gene (reference sequence). The length of the CDR3 is 16 residues. V lost 5 bases to trimming and J lost 0 bases; unmatched junction nucleotides: 7. This CDR3 is CASSTDRAISTDTQYF. DNA of the CDR3: TGTGCCAGCAGCACGGACAGGGCGATTAGCACAGATACGCAGTATTTT.

The gene calls are TRBV5-4 and TRBJ1-1; D is ambiguous. The V gene lost 1 base and the J gene lost 4 bases, with 8 bases spanning the gap. Per germline, CDR1 SGHNT and CDR2 YYREEE (reference sequence). This CDR3 has 13 residues. The CDR3 region has the DNA TGTGCCAGCAGCTTGATGGGCAGCACTGAAGCTTTCTTT. Its translation: CASSLMGSTEAFF.

The V and J genes are TRBV25-1 and TRBJ2-5; 11 positions match TRBD2. J was trimmed by 0 bases and V by 8 bases; bases with no gene match: 2. Germline V gene sequence: CDR1 MGHDK, CDR2 SYGVNS. CDR3 length equals 14 residues. CDR3 DNA: TGTGCCAGCCTACTAGCGGGGGACCAAGAGACCCAGTACTTC. Amino acid sequence: CASLLAGDQETQYF.

The chain's CDR3 is CASSQFRGRPNEKLFF. The CDR3 DNA is TGTGCCAGCAGCCAGTTCAGGGGGCGCCCAAATGAAAAACTGTTTTTT. V and J are TRBV14 and TRBJ1-4, with TRBD1 identical over 8 bases. The V gene end was trimmed by 3 bases and the J gene end by 5 bases; junction bases not matched to a gene: 8. CDR1 SGHDN and CDR2 FVKESK come from the germline V gene. CDR3 length equals 16 residues.

This sequence joins TRBV27 and TRBJ1-1; 10 bases match TRBD1. CDR1 MNHEY and CDR2 SMNVEV come from the germline V gene (reference sequence). The trim removed 7 bases at V and 9 bases at J, leaving 8 bases unmatched. The CDR3 runs to 13 residues. The CDR3 spells CASTSGQGDKAFF. The CDR3 coding sequence is TGTGCCAGCACCTCTGGACAGGGGGATAAAGCTTTCTTT.

This chain connects TRBV5-1 to TRBJ2-3; 7 bases map to TRBD2. The trim removed 4 bases at V and 2 bases at J, leaving 7 bases unmatched. Germline CDR1 reads SGHRS; CDR2 reads YFSETQ. This CDR3 spans 15 amino acids. CDR3 sequence: CASSPPSGDTDTQYF. CDR3 nucleotide sequence: TGCGCCAGCAGCCCGCCTAGCGGAGACACAGATACGCAGTATTTT.

The rearrangement uses TRBV2 and TRBJ1-1; D possibly corresponds to TRBD1 (6 bases). Germline assignment: CDR1 SNHLY and CDR2 FYNNEI. Between the trimmed V and J ends, which lost 6 bases and 7 bases, there was a span of 18 bases. This CDR3 contains 14 residues. The CDR3 region has the DNA TGTGCCAGCAGCCCACAACAGGGACCGATTGAAGCTTTCTTT. This sequence encodes CASSPQQGPIEAFF.

This chain uses TRBV2 with TRBJ2-7, with D possibly TRBD1 on 8 matching bases. The CDR3 has 13 residues. The germline V gene encodes CDR1 SNHLY and CDR2 FYNNEI. Trimming shortened V by 8 bases and J by 6 bases, and 17 bases separated the two germline ends. CDR3 loop: CASRDRGGREQYF. CDR3 nucleotides: TGTGCCAGCCGAGACAGGGGAGGGCGCGAGCAGTACTTC.

This chain uses TRBV21-1 with TRBJ2-3; the table's D call, TRBD2, has no DNA check behind it. TRBV21-1 is labeled a pseudogene. The CDR3 extends over 16 amino acids. The chain's CDR3 is CASSKRLAGGPDTQYF. The CDR3 bases are TGTGCCAGCAGCAAAAGACTAGCGGGAGGGCCAGATACGCAGTATTTT.

The V and J genes are TRBV19 and TRBJ1-5; no reliable D call. Per the germline V gene, CDR1 is LNHDA and CDR2 is SQIVND (reference sequence). Trimming cost V 1 base and J 0 bases, with 13 bases left between them. This CDR3 comprises 17 residues. The CDR3 sequence: CASSIGDTTYSNQPQHF. The CDR3, as DNA: TGTGCCAGTAGTATAGGCGACACCACGTATAGCAATCAGCCCCAGCATTTT.

The chain carries TRBV27 and TRBJ2-7; 11 bases are a match to TRBD2. This CDR3 spans 15 amino acids. Germline V gene lookup returns CDR1 MNHEY and CDR2 SMNVEV (reference sequence). The J segment lost 1 base and the V segment lost 3 bases, leaving 2 bases of the junction unmatched. The CDR3, as DNA: TGTGCCAGCAGTTTCGGGACTAGCGGATCCTACGAGCAGTACTTC. Protein product: CASSFGTSGSYEQYF.

V gene TRBV6-4 combines with J gene TRBJ2-3; possibly TRBD2 for D (6 bases). CDR3 size: 15 residues. The germline CDR1 and CDR2 sequences are MRHNA and SNTAGT. V was cut by 5 bases and J by 2 bases, with 14 bases left in between. Written as DNA, the CDR3 is TGTGCCAGCAGTTCTGGACTAATCGACACAGATACGCAGTATTTT. Residues: CASSSGLIDTDTQYF.

The CDR3 loop is CASSLEGTGVPLGYGYTF. DNA for the CDR3: TGTGCCAGCAGCTTAGAAGGGACAGGGGTTCCCCTGGGGTATGGCTACACCTTC. The chain has TRBV7-9 and TRBJ1-2, with 10 bases lining up with TRBD1. V lost 1 base and J lost 5; bases outside the gene matches: 13. The CDR3 extends over 18 amino acids. Germline CDR1 SEHNR, CDR2 FQNEAQ (reference sequence).

V is TRBV5-4 and J is TRBJ1-5, with a tentative D call TRBD1 (5 bases). Germline assignment: CDR1 SGHNT and CDR2 YYREEE (reference sequence). The CDR3 is 15 amino acids. With 0 bases removed from V and 0 bases from J, the gap between germline ends came to 7 bases. CDR3 sequence (DNA): TGTGCCAGCAGCTTGGGGGGCGATAGCAATCAGCCCCAGCATTTT. It yields the protein CASSLGGDSNQPQHF.

The chain employs TRBV7-9 and TRBJ1-1, with TRBD1 matching 9 bases. The V segment lost 4 bases and the J segment 3 bases; nucleotides outside the gene matches: 6. Germline V gene lookup returns CDR1 SEHNR and CDR2 FQNEAQ (reference sequence). The CDR3 has 15 residues. The CDR3 loop reads CASSSPGQGHTEAFF. The CDR3 DNA is TGTGCCAGCAGCTCACCGGGACAGGGACACACTGAAGCTTTCTTT.